This T cell receptor (beta chain) was obtained from a study of blood T cell repertoires in COVID-19. Across the study: Collection of acute and convalescent COVID-19 samples took place in the United States, Italy and Spain. From T cells, B-cell-depleted T cells, or PBMCs came the material, which was cDNA or gDNA.

The CDR3 has 14 amino acids. The germline V gene has CDR1 SGHVS and CDR2 FQNEAQ. V trimming: 1 base; J trimming: 9 bases; junction bases outside the gene matches: 6. Methods used by the authors: It was from reference gene primer amplification that nucleated cell counts were estimated. Method: immunoSEQ multiplex PCR; TCRdb's copy keeps in-frame clones and lacks some. V and J calls and clone size are given by that table; D and trimming were obtained from the DNA. The repertoire holds fewer than 250,000 clones, with about nine tenths as singletons. This clone was observed a few times. The chain recombines TRBV7-8 with TRBJ1-1; TRBD1 matches at 9 bases. The receptor comes from a man in his 60s who had recovered from COVID-19. Sequenced material: peripheral blood. The CDR3 loop is CASSLDRGQLKAFF. The CDR3 DNA follows: TGTGCCAGCAGCTTAGACAGGGGGCAACTGAAAGCTTTCTTT.